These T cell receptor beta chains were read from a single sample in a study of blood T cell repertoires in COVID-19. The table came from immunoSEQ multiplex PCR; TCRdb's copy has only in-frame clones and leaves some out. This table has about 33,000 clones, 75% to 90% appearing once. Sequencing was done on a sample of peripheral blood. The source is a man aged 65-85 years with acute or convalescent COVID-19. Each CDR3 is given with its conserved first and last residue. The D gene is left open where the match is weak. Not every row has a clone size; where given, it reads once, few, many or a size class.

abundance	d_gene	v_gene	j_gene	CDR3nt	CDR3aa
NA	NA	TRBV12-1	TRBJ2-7	TGTGCCAGCAGCTTGACTAGCGGGAGTATCGAGCAGTACTTC	CASSLTSGSIEQYF
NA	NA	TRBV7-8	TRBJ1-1	TGTGCCAGCAGCTTAGTGTCGCGGGAAACTGAAGCTTTCTTT	CASSLVSRETEAFF
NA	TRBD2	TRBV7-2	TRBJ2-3	TGTGCCAGCAGCTCTCCCGCGGGGGCAGATACGCAGTATTTT	CASSSPAGADTQYF
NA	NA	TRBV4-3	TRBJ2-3	TGCGCCAGCAGCCAAGTTTTAGCGTCTAGCACAGATACGCAGTATTTT	CASSQVLASSTDTQYF
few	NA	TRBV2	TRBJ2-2	TGTGCCAGTGGTGAGGGATTAAACACCGGGGAGCTGTTTTTT	CASGEGLNTGELFF
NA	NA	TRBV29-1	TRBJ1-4	TGCAGCGTTGGTCGGGGGAGGGATGAAAAACTGTTTTTT	CSVGRGRDEKLFF
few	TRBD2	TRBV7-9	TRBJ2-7	TGTGCCAGCAGCAGGCGGACTAGCGGGACCCACGAGCAGTACTTC	CASSRRTSGTHEQYF
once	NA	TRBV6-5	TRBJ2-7	TGTGCCAGCAGTTACGACGGACAGAGCAAGTACTTC	CASSYDGQSKYF
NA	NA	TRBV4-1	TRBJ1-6	TGCGCCAGCAGCCAGCCGATTAGGGGAGGTCGCTATAATTCACCCCTCCACTTT	CASSQPIRGGRYNSPLHF
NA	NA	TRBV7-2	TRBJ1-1	TGTGCCAGCAGCTTAACAGGGAAGGACACTGAAGCTTTCTTT	CASSLTGKDTEAFF
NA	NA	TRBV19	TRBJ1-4	TGTGCCAGTAGGCCGGGACATCAAAATGAAAAACTGTTTTTT	CASRPGHQNEKLFF
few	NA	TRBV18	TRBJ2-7	TGTGCCAGCTCACCATCTTCACAGGGTTCCTACGAGCAGTACTTC	CASSPSSQGSYEQYF
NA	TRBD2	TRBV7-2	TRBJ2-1	TGTGCCAGCAGCTTATCTAGCGGGAGCTTTAATGAGCAGTTCTTC	CASSLSSGSFNEQFF
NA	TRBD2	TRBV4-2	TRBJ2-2	TGTGCCAGCAGCCAAGGGTTCGGACTAGCGGGAGTACTGGACACCGGGGAGCTGTTTTTT	CASSQGFGLAGVLDTGELFF
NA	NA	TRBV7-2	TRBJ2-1	TGTGCCAGCAGCTTATCCAGTAACAATGAGCAGTTCTTC	CASSLSSNNEQFF
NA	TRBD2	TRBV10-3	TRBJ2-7	TGTGCCATCAGTGAGGGGACTAGCGGAAATACCTACGAGCAGTACTTC	CAISEGTSGNTYEQYF
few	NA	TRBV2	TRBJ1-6	TGTGCCAGCAGTGAAGAACTCCCCACCCACTTT	CASSEELPTHF
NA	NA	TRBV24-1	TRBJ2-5	TGTGCCACCAGTGGGGACTCCCAAGAGACCCAGTACTTC	CATSGDSQETQYF
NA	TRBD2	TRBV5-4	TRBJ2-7	TGTGCCAGCAGCTCACCGACTAGCGGATACGAGCAGTACTTC	CASSSPTSGYEQYF
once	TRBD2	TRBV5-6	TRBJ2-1	TGTGCCAGCAGCCGAGCTGTTCGGGGGGGCACGAATGAGCAGTTCTTC	CASSRAVRGGTNEQFF
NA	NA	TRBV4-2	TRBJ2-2	TGTGCCAGCAGCCGCGGGACTTTGAACACCGGGGAGCTGTTTTTT	CASSRGTLNTGELFF
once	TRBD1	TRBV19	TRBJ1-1	TGTGCCAGTGGTGGTTCTGACAGGGGGGCTGAAGCTTTCTTT	CASGGSDRGAEAFF
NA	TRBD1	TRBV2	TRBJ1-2	TGTGCCAGCAGTGAAGCGTATGGGACAGCTTCTAACTATGGCTACACCTTC	CASSEAYGTASNYGYTF